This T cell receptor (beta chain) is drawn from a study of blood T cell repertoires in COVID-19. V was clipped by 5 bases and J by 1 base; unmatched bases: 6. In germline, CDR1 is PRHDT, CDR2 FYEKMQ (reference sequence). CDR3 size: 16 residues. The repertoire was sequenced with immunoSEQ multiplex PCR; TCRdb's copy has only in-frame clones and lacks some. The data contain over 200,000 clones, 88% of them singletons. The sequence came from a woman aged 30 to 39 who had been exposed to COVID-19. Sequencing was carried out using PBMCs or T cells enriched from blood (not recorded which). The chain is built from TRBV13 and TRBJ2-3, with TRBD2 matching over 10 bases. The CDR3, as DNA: TGTGCCAGCAGCGCCACCGGGACTAGCGGCACAGATACGCAGTATTTT. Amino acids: CASSATGTSGTDTQYF. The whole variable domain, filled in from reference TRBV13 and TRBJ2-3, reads AAGVIQSPRHLIKEKRETATLKCYPIPRHDTVYWYQQGPGQDPQFLISFYEKMQSDKGSIPDRFSAQQFSDYHSELNMSSLELGDSALYFCASSATGTSGTDTQYFGPGTRLTVL.